The 10 T cell receptor beta chains presented below share a single source sample, sequenced in a study of PD-L1 blockade in urothelial cancer. Assay: immunoSEQ multiplex PCR; the TCRdb copy retains only in-frame clones and omits some. The table lists tens of thousands of clones, 75% to 85% of them singletons. Documented time point: pretreatment peripheral blood. The sample in question was PBMCs, obtained around atezolizumab (anti-PD-L1) treatment. The origin of the receptors is a man in his 60s with urothelial cancer.

The chain uses TRBV5-6 and TRBJ2-7; perhaps TRBD2 as D (5 bases). CDR1 is SGHDT, CDR2 YYEEEE, per germline. The CDR3 runs 14 residues. With 6 bases removed from V and 2 bases from J, the gap between germline ends came to 15 bases. This CDR3 is CASTLRGVPYEQYF. CDR3 coding DNA: TGTGCCAGCACCCTTCGGGGTGTCCCCTACGAGCAGTACTTC.

The chain joins TRBV13 to TRBJ2-1; 8 bases are shared with TRBD2. The CDR3 runs to 15 residues. The germline V gene has CDR1 PRHDT and CDR2 FYEKMQ (reference sequence). The trim removed 1 base at V and 9 bases at J, leaving 8 bases unmatched. The CDR3 loop is CASSLAAGGLVEQFF. CDR3 in DNA: TGTGCCAGCAGCTTAGCCGCGGGGGGTTTGGTTGAGCAGTTCTTC.

The chain carries TRBV2 and TRBJ1-5; D perhaps matches TRBD1 (5 bases). Germline loops: CDR1 SNHLY, CDR2 FYNNEI. The CDR3 spans 14 residues. V was clipped by 4 bases and J by 10 bases, with 17 bases between them. This CDR3 reads CASSGQFGSNPQHF. DNA for the CDR3: TGTGCCAGCAGTGGACAGTTCGGTTCCAATCCCCAGCATTTT.

The chain recombines TRBV19 with TRBJ2-2; D perhaps matches TRBD2 (5 bases). This CDR3 region has 13 residues. V lost 7 bases and J lost 6, with 12 bases in between. The germline V gene has CDR1 LNHDA and CDR2 SQIVND (reference sequence). This CDR3 is CASTTPGAGELFF. In DNA form, the CDR3 reads TGTGCCAGTACCACCCCCGGGGCCGGGGAGCTGTTTTTT.

This chain uses TRBV9 with TRBJ2-5; 7 nucleotides line up with TRBD1. The CDR3 is made up of 13 amino acids. V dropped 4 bases and J dropped 5; count of bases not matched to a gene: 5. Germline V CDR1 and CDR2: SGDLS, YYNGEE. CDR3 coding DNA: TGTGCCAGCAGCCAGGGGACAGTTGAGACCCAGTACTTC. As protein: CASSQGTVETQYF.

This clone showed up just a few times. V is TRBV9 and J is TRBJ2-3; D gene uncertain. This CDR3 is 15 amino acids long. Germline values: CDR1 SGDLS, CDR2 YYNGEE. Trimming left V 4 bases short and J 1 base short, with 13 bases between. CDR3 loop: CASSKISPRTDTQYF. CDR3 DNA: TGTGCCAGCAGCAAAATTAGTCCTCGCACAGATACGCAGTATTTT.

This clone came up a few times. The chain has TRBV5-8 and TRBJ1-4; D may be TRBD1 (5 bases). Trimming removed 4 bases from V and 8 bases from J, with 18 bases in between. The CDR3 runs to 15 residues. From germline, CDR1 is SGHTS and CDR2 YDEGEE. In nucleotides, the CDR3 is TGTGCCAGCAGCCGCGGGGGGTCCGAAAGGGAAAAACTGTTTTTT. Translated, it gives CASSRGGSEREKLFF.

The chain combines TRBV5-1 with TRBJ2-5; D might be TRBD2 (5 bases). There are 14 residues in the CDR3. Germline loops: CDR1 SGHRS, CDR2 YFSETQ. Trimming took 4 bases from V and 5 from J, leaving 15 bases between them. CDR3 loop: CASSIQPGIETQYF. The DNA of the CDR3 is TGCGCCAGCAGCATCCAACCGGGAATCGAGACCCAGTACTTC.

In this sample, this clone turned up once. The chain has TRBV5-6 and TRBJ2-5; D is possibly TRBD1 (6 bases). Germline CDR1 reads SGHDT; CDR2 reads YYEEEE. The ends were cut back, 3 bases at V and 5 bases at J, with 14 bases in the middle. The CDR3 covers 14 residues. CDR3 sequence reads: CASSSGWGPETQYF. DNA of the CDR3: TGTGCCAGCAGCTCGGGGTGGGGGCCGGAGACCCAGTACTTC.

The chain uses TRBV2 and TRBJ2-7; TRBD2 aligns across 16 bases. CDR1 SNHLY and CDR2 FYNNEI come from the germline V gene. Germline trimming cut 6 bases from V and 2 bases from J; bases unmatched to any gene: 1. The CDR3 is 15 amino acids. CDR3 bases: TGTGCCAGCAGGGGGACTAGCGGGGGGGCCTACGAGCAGTACTTC. It specifies CASRGTSGGAYEQYF. Filled out from reference TRBV2 and TRBJ2-7, the complete variable domain reads EPEVTQTPSHQVTQMGQEVILRCVPISNHLYFYWYRQILGQKVEFLVSFYNNEISEKSEIFDDQFSVERPDGSNFTLKIRSTKLEDSAMYFCASRGTSGGAYEQYFGPGTRLTVT.